What follows are 25 T cell receptor beta chains derived from one specimen sequenced in a study of PD-1 blockade in classical Hodgkin lymphoma. Libraries were prepared by immunoSEQ multiplex PCR; TCRdb keeps only in-frame clonotypes and omits some of them. The repertoire holds roughly 90,000 clones, with approximately 80% as singletons. With no exception, relapse followed autologous stem cell transplantation in all patients, and brentuximab vedotin exposure varied. This specimen consisted of peripheral blood mononuclear cells (PBMCs), obtained before the second cycle of nivolumab. The source of these receptors is a human donor with classical Hodgkin lymphoma.

V gene TRBV6-4 combines with J gene TRBJ2-1, with 7 positions matching TRBD2. Germline assignment: CDR1 MRHNA and CDR2 SNTAGT. Trimming removed 6 bases from V and 8 bases from J; junction bases left unmatched: 16. This CDR3 is 16 amino acids long. CDR3 nucleotide sequence: TGTGCCAGCAGGTCCCTTAAAAAGTGGGAGGGAGATGAGCAGTTCTTC. Protein: CASRSLKKWEGDEQFF.

V is TRBV5-4 and J is TRBJ2-4; weak D call: TRBD1 (5 bases). The CDR3 runs to 13 residues. Trimming cost V 3 bases and J 4 bases, with 8 bases left between them. Germline V gene sequence: CDR1 SGHNT, CDR2 YYREEE (reference sequence). Here the CDR3 reads CASSSDMKNIQYF. The CDR3 nucleotides are TGTGCCAGCAGCTCGGACATGAAAAACATTCAGTACTTC.

In DNA, the CDR3 is TGTGCCAGCAGCTCATCCCGACAGTTCCAGGGCGGCGAGCAGTACTTC. Translated: CASSSSRQFQGGEQYF. The rearrangement links TRBV6-6 to TRBJ2-7; D may be TRBD1 (5 bases). The germline V and J ends were trimmed by 6 bases and 6 bases, with 24 bases remaining between them. From germline, CDR1 is MNHNY and CDR2 SVGAGI (reference sequence). The CDR3 sequence is 16 residues long.

The rearrangement uses TRBV4-2 and TRBJ2-2; possibly TRBD1 for D (6 bases). The germline CDR1 and CDR2 sequences are LGHNA and YNFKEQ. CDR3 size: 16 residues. V lost 0 bases to trimming and J lost 3 bases, with 11 bases between them. This CDR3 reads CASSQEAGADTGELFF. The CDR3 DNA reads as TGTGCCAGCAGCCAAGAGGCAGGGGCGGACACCGGGGAGCTGTTTTTT.

This clone occurred once. The chain couples TRBV29-1 to TRBJ1-3, with 7 bases that match TRBD1. Germline V gene data show CDR1 as SQVTM and CDR2 as ANQGSEA. Trimming cost V 7 bases and J 4 bases; bases outside gene matches: 10. The CDR3 length is 14 residues. CDR3 in amino acids: CSGQQGMGGNTIYF. The CDR3 coding sequence is TGCAGCGGTCAACAGGGGATGGGCGGAAACACCATATATTTT.

The gene calls are TRBV10-3 and TRBJ1-4, with D tentatively TRBD1 (5 bases). CDR1 and CDR2 (germline): ENHRY, SYGVKD. The CDR3 runs to 13 residues. Trimming took off 11 bases at V and 3 bases at J, with 13 bases between the two ends. Here the CDR3 reads CAAHGGSNEKLFF. The CDR3 bases are TGTGCCGCCCATGGGGGGTCTAATGAAAAACTGTTTTTT.

The V and J genes are TRBV6-6 and TRBJ1-3; 8 bases line up with TRBD1. The CDR3 length is 14 residues. CDR1 is MNHNY and CDR2 is SVGAGI in the germline V gene (reference sequence). V lost 8 bases, J lost 4 bases, and 7 bases stayed unmatched. Written as DNA, the CDR3 is TGTGCCAGCCGTACAGGGGGTCGAGGAAACACCATATATTTT. It specifies CASRTGGRGNTIYF.

This clone came up a few times. The CDR3 DNA sequence: TGTGCCAGTAGTGTGCGGGTCACTGAAGCTTTCTTT. It encodes CASSVRVTEAFF. The V and J genes are TRBV19 and TRBJ1-1; D is uncertain. This CDR3 spans 12 amino acids. The germline gives CDR1 LNHDA, CDR2 SQIVND (reference sequence). The ends were cut back, 5 bases at V and 4 bases at J, with 8 bases in the middle.

The chain couples TRBV14 to TRBJ2-7; D is undetermined. This CDR3 has 13 residues. Germline CDR1 is SGHDN and CDR2 is FVKESK. V gave up 0 bases and J gave up 5 bases, with 8 bases separating them. The CDR3 sequence is CASSQDPGHEQYF. In DNA form, the CDR3 reads TGTGCCAGCAGCCAAGATCCCGGGCACGAGCAGTACTTC.

This clone was seen more than once but under ten times. The chain recombines TRBV6-5 with TRBJ2-7, with 10 positions matching TRBD1. V lost 6 bases and J lost 12; bases outside the gene matches: 8. The CDR3 consists of 12 residues. Germline lookup yields CDR1 MNHEY and CDR2 SVGAGI. CDR3 DNA sequence: TGTGCCAGCAGGGGAACCGGGACAGGGGCGTACTTC. Translation: CASRGTGTGAYF.

The chain uses TRBV5-1 and TRBJ2-7, with 8 bases aligning to TRBD2. The CDR3 consists of 16 residues. Germline assignment: CDR1 SGHRS and CDR2 YFSETQ. V was pared by 7 bases and J by 2 bases, with 14 bases of the junction left unmatched. The CDR3 sequence: CASGPQPGGGPYEQYF. CDR3 bases: TGCGCCAGCGGGCCACAACCGGGAGGGGGTCCCTACGAGCAGTACTTC.

In this sample, this clone turned up a few times. The V gene is TRBV6-1, the J gene TRBJ1-2; D remains ambiguous. The CDR3 spans 13 residues. Trimming pared 3 bases from V and 5 bases from J, leaving 10 bases between. CDR1 and CDR2 from the germline V gene are MNHNS and SASEGT. Written as DNA, the CDR3 is TGTGCCAGCAGTGAGACACCATTGTATGGCTACACCTTC. This gives the protein CASSETPLYGYTF.

This clone has just a few counts. The chain couples TRBV10-3 to TRBJ2-3; perhaps TRBD2 as D (7 bases). The CDR3 length is 15 residues. From germline, CDR1 is ENHRY and CDR2 SYGVKD. With 4 bases removed from V and 5 bases from J, the gap between germline ends came to 16 bases. The CDR3, as DNA: TGTGCCATCAGTGGTCGAGGGGGAGGGGTAGATACGCAGTATTTT. Its translation: CAISGRGGGVDTQYF.

This chain connects TRBV18 to TRBJ1-1, with 7 bases aligning to TRBD1. Losses at the gene ends were 8 bases for V and 1 base for J; bases not matched to a gene: 7. The germline V gene encodes CDR1 KGHSH and CDR2 LQKENI. This CDR3 has 14 residues. The CDR3, as DNA: TGTGCCAGCAGCCAAGGGACAGCGAACACTGAAGCTTTCTTT. Translation gives CASSQGTANTEAFF.

The chain joins TRBV2 to TRBJ2-7; D possibly corresponds to TRBD1 (5 bases). Per germline, CDR1 SNHLY and CDR2 FYNNEI. The CDR3 covers 15 residues. V shed 3 bases and J shed 1 base, with 13 bases lying between them. The chain's CDR3 is CASSDAGYPSYEQYF. CDR3 bases: TGTGCCAGCAGTGACGCAGGGTACCCTTCCTACGAGCAGTACTTC.

This clone has a handful of counts. This rearrangement joins TRBV13 to TRBJ1-1; no clear D. V was shortened by 4 bases and J by 2 bases, with 17 bases between the two germline ends. This CDR3 has 16 amino acids. CDR1 and CDR2 from the germline V gene are PRHDT and FYEKMQ (reference sequence). CDR3 in DNA: TGTGCCAGCAGCTCGGGCCTCAGTAGTGGCAACACTGAAGCTTTCTTT. It specifies CASSSGLSSGNTEAFF.

In DNA, the CDR3 is TGTGCCAGCAGCTTGACAGGCAGCTCCTACAATGAGCAGTTCTTC. This translates into CASSLTGSSYNEQFF. This chain uses TRBV5-4 with TRBJ2-1; D is possibly TRBD1 (5 bases). The CDR3 is 15 residues long. Trimming pared 1 base from V and 0 bases from J, leaving 8 bases between. CDR1 and CDR2 from the germline V gene are SGHNT and YYREEE (reference sequence).

The chain has TRBV11-3 and TRBJ2-1, with TRBD2 identical over 14 bases. The V gene end was trimmed by 5 bases and the J gene end by 10 bases; junction bases not matched to a gene: 7. The CDR3 totals 15 residues. Per germline, CDR1 SGHNT and CDR2 YENEEA. DNA for the CDR3: TGTGCCAGCAGCCCCGGACTAGCGGGAGGCGGGGAGCAGTTCTTC. It specifies CASSPGLAGGGEQFF.

The genes are TRBV21-1 and TRBJ2-3; the tabulated D call, TRBD2, remains unverified against the DNA. TRBV21-1 is reported as a pseudogene. CDR3 length: 15 residues. CDR3 sequence (DNA): TGTGCCAGCAGCAATTTGCAGGCGGGGGGAGATACGCAGTATTTT. It encodes CASSNLQAGGDTQYF.

This clone was recorded only once. V is TRBV7-2 and J is TRBJ2-7, with D unclear. V was shortened by 5 bases and J by 3 bases, with 8 bases between the two germline ends. The CDR3 length is 12 residues. Looked up from germline, CDR1 is SGHTA and CDR2 is FQGNSA. CDR3 region: CASSLQSYEQYF. Written as DNA, the CDR3 is TGTGCCAGCAGCCTACAGAGCTACGAGCAGTACTTC.

The chain carries TRBV6-1 and TRBJ1-5; perhaps TRBD1 as D (5 bases). V gave up 2 bases and J gave up 7 bases, with 15 bases separating them. The CDR3 contains 15 residues. The germline V gene has CDR1 MNHNS and CDR2 SASEGT. CDR3 region: CASSEQAAGVQPQHF. The CDR3 coding sequence is TGTGCCAGCAGTGAACAGGCCGCGGGGGTACAGCCCCAGCATTTT.

This chain joins TRBV5-4 and TRBJ1-2; 11 nucleotides line up with TRBD1. The CDR3 loop spans 13 amino acids. Germline lookup yields CDR1 SGHNT and CDR2 YYREEE (reference sequence). With V trimmed by 4 bases and J by 8 bases, 4 bases remained unmatched. CDR3 amino acids: CASSTDRGRGYTF. The DNA for the CDR3 is TGTGCCAGCAGCACGGACAGGGGGCGAGGCTACACCTTC.

The count of this clone is one. This chain links TRBV30 with TRBJ2-1, with TRBD2 identical over 11 bases. After removal of 8 bases from V and 1 base from J, the junction contained 7 bases not matched to a gene. The CDR3 is 15 residues long. Germline V gene sequence: CDR1 GTSNPN, CDR2 SVGIG (reference sequence). Here the CDR3 reads CARHSSGGSYNEQFF. The DNA of the CDR3 is TGTGCCCGCCACTCTAGCGGGGGGTCCTACAATGAGCAGTTCTTC.

The CDR3 DNA is TGTGCCAGTAAGCAGAGAACCGGGGAGCTGTTTTTT. This encodes CASKQRTGELFF. The chain carries TRBV19 and TRBJ2-2; unclear D gene. The CDR3 consists of 12 residues. The V end was cut by 7 bases, the J end by 5 bases, with 8 bases between. Germline V gene sequence: CDR1 LNHDA, CDR2 SQIVND (reference sequence).

This clone appeared a few times. This rearrangement joins TRBV13 to TRBJ2-5; 11 bases are shared with TRBD1. The V and J ends lost 4 bases and 5 bases, in that order; junction bases with no gene match: 15. The CDR3 totals 18 residues. Germline V gene sequence: CDR1 PRHDT, CDR2 FYEKMQ (reference sequence). As DNA, the CDR3 is TGTGCCAGCAGCTCAACCCTATTGGACAGGGGGCTCAGGGAGACCCAGTACTTC. Translating it yields CASSSTLLDRGLRETQYF. Full variable domain (remainder filled in from reference TRBV13 and TRBJ2-5): AAGVIQSPRHLIKEKRETATLKCYPIPRHDTVYWYQQGPGQDPQFLISFYEKMQSDKGSIPDRFSAQQFSDYHSELNMSSLELGDSALYFCASSSTLLDRGLRETQYFGPGTRLLVL.